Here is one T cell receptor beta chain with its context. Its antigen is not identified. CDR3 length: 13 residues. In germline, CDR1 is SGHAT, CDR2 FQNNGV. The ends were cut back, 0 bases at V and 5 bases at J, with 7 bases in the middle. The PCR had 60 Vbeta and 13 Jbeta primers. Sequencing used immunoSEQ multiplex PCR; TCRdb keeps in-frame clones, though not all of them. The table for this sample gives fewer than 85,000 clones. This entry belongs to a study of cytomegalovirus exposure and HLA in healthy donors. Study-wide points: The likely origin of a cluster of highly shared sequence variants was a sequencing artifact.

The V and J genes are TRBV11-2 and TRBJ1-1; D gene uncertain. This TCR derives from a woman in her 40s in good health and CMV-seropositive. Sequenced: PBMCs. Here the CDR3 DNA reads TGTGCCAGCAGCTTAGACCGGGGAACTGAAGCTTTCTTT. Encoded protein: CASSLDRGTEAFF.